The next 16 T cell receptor beta chains were all read from a single sample in a study of pediatric ulcerative colitis. Rectal tissue came from one to two pinch biopsies taken at colonoscopy. The table came from immunoSEQ multiplex PCR; TCRdb's copy has only in-frame clones and leaves some out. Of over 30,000 clones listed, about 81% are singletons. The sequencing sample was made of gut tissue. Receptors originate from a boy younger than 18 with mild ulcerative colitis.

This rearrangement joins TRBV4-1 to TRBJ1-3; the D is unclear. V lost 7 bases and J lost 6, with 22 bases in between. Germline values: CDR1 MGHRA, CDR2 YSYEKL. The CDR3 contains 16 residues. The CDR3 DNA is TGCGCCAGCACCCTCGTCTGGACCGGACGAGAAAACACCATATATTTT. It yields the protein CASTLVWTGRENTIYF.

A single count supports this clone. This chain connects TRBV5-1 to TRBJ2-1, with D maybe TRBD2 (5 bases). Germline V gene lookup returns CDR1 SGHRS and CDR2 YFSETQ. V was trimmed by 0 bases and J by 1 base, leaving 11 bases between them. This CDR3 is 16 amino acids long. The CDR3 sequence is CASSLGGLSSYNEQFF. The CDR3, as DNA: TGCGCCAGCAGCTTGGGAGGACTCTCATCCTACAATGAGCAGTTCTTC.

This sequence joins TRBV29-1 and TRBJ1-1; D unclear. The CDR3 consists of 13 residues. V lost 6 bases and J lost 1, with 12 bases in between. Germline CDR1 reads SQVTM; CDR2 reads ANQGSEA. The CDR3 protein is CSVLDFRNTEAFF. CDR3 nucleotides: TGCAGCGTCCTGGACTTCAGGAACACTGAAGCTTTCTTT.

This clone has only a few counts. The chain employs TRBV11-2 and TRBJ1-5, with D unclear. The V and J ends lost 8 bases and 2 bases respectively, with 10 bases between them. Germline V gene lookup returns CDR1 SGHAT and CDR2 FQNNGV. The CDR3 has 13 residues. The CDR3 region is CASAPGGNQPQHF. Here the CDR3 DNA reads TGTGCCAGCGCTCCTGGGGGCAATCAGCCCCAGCATTTT.

The CDR3 sequence: CASSLGNRGNYEQYF. The CDR3 DNA is TGTGCCAGCAGCTTAGGTAACAGGGGTAACTACGAGCAGTACTTC. The chain joins TRBV7-9 to TRBJ2-7; 7 bases line up with TRBD1. CDR1 is SEHNR and CDR2 is FQNEAQ in the germline V gene (reference sequence). The CDR3 length is 15 residues. The V segment lost 1 base and the J segment 3 bases; nucleotides outside the gene matches: 6.

CDR3 sequence reads: CASSTYGHGYTF. The CDR3 DNA reads TGTGCCAGCAGCACTTATGGGCATGGCTACACCTTC. The gene calls are TRBV9 and TRBJ1-2; D ambiguous. The CDR3 extends over 12 amino acids. The V and J ends lost 4 bases and 6 bases respectively, with 10 bases between them. Germline values: CDR1 SGDLS, CDR2 YYNGEE.

This clone was picked up one time. The gene calls are TRBV9 and TRBJ2-3, with 12 positions matching TRBD2. Germline V gene data show CDR1 as SGDLS and CDR2 as YYNGEE. The CDR3 is made up of 16 amino acids. V lost 4 bases to trimming and J lost 5 bases; unmatched junction nucleotides: 8. The CDR3 bases are TGTGCCAGCAGCCTCACTAGCGGGGGGCGGGGAGATACGCAGTATTTT. This codes for CASSLTSGGRGDTQYF.

This chain connects TRBV5-6 to TRBJ1-2, with D possibly TRBD1 on 6 matching bases. The germline V and J ends were trimmed by 5 bases and 7 bases, with 18 bases remaining between them. Per germline, CDR1 SGHDT and CDR2 YYEEEE. The CDR3 has 14 residues. The CDR3 bases are TGTGCCAGCAGAGGATCGGGAGGGGGTTCTGGCTACACCTTC. It encodes CASRGSGGGSGYTF.

The rearrangement uses TRBV9 and TRBJ2-5, with D unresolved. The length of the CDR3 is 16 residues. Germline CDR1 reads SGDLS; CDR2 reads YYNGEE. The V end was cut by 0 bases, the J end by 2 bases, with 14 bases between. This CDR3 is CASSVGAGGGQETQYF. Here the CDR3 DNA reads TGTGCCAGCAGCGTAGGGGCAGGTGGTGGGCAAGAGACCCAGTACTTC.

The genes are TRBV9 and TRBJ1-1; no definite D call. Germline V CDR1 and CDR2: SGDLS, YYNGEE. Trimming cost V 0 bases and J 1 base, with 10 bases left between them. The CDR3 loop spans 15 amino acids. The CDR3 protein is CASSVGSRQNTEAFF. The CDR3 DNA reads as TGTGCCAGCAGCGTAGGGTCCAGGCAGAACACTGAAGCTTTCTTT.

The chain is built from TRBV4-2 and TRBJ2-3, with D possibly being TRBD2 (7 bases). V was pared by 0 bases and J by 4 bases, with 20 bases between. The CDR3 has 18 amino acids. Germline V lookup: CDR1 LGHNA, CDR2 YNFKEQ. The CDR3 region is CASSQEDRGALSADTQYF. The CDR3 nucleotides are TGTGCCAGCAGCCAAGAGGACCGGGGGGCCCTGTCGGCAGATACGCAGTATTTT.

The chain joins TRBV15 to TRBJ2-1; D call uncertain. The germline V and J ends were trimmed by 1 base and 6 bases, with 4 bases remaining between them. The CDR3 runs 12 residues. The V gene's germline CDR1 is LNHNV and CDR2 YYDKDF (reference sequence). CDR3 residues: CATSRVGNEQFF. The CDR3 region has the DNA TGTGCCACCAGCAGAGTCGGCAATGAGCAGTTCTTC.

CDR3 protein: CAISPGHNYNEQFF. The CDR3 DNA follows: TGTGCCATCAGTCCGGGACATAATTACAATGAGCAGTTCTTC. V gene TRBV10-3 combines with J gene TRBJ2-1; a possible D gene is TRBD1 (6 bases). The CDR3 totals 14 residues. CDR1 is ENHRY and CDR2 is SYGVKD in the germline V gene. V lost 5 bases to trimming and J lost 4 bases, with 12 bases between them.

The chain uses TRBV19 and TRBJ1-1; 9 nucleotides match TRBD1. This CDR3 region has 16 residues. Germline V gene data show CDR1 as LNHDA and CDR2 as SQIVND (reference sequence). V lost 6 bases, J lost 1 base, and 9 bases stayed unmatched. CDR3 amino acids: CASSPRGTGRNTEAFF. CDR3 nucleotide sequence: TGTGCCAGTAGCCCTCGAGGGACAGGGAGGAACACTGAAGCTTTCTTT. The full variable domain, its missing parts supplied by reference TRBV19 and TRBJ1-1, is DGGITQSPKYLFRKEGQNVTLSCEQNLNHDAMYWYRQDPGQGLRLIYYSQIVNDFQKGDIAEGYSVSREKKESFPLTVTSAQKNPTAFYLCASSPRGTGRNTEAFFGQGTRLTVV.

The rearrangement uses TRBV9 and TRBJ2-1, with D maybe TRBD2 (6 bases). This CDR3 comprises 15 residues. CDR1 and CDR2 (germline): SGDLS, YYNGEE. V was trimmed by 5 bases and J by 6 bases, leaving 18 bases between them. The CDR3, as DNA: TGTGCCAGCAGAGGGGTCGGGGGTCCAGGCAATGAGCAGTTCTTC. Amino acids: CASRGVGGPGNEQFF.

This clone was found a few times. The chain combines TRBV4-2 with TRBJ1-2, with TRBD1 identical over 8 bases. Trimming removed 1 base from V and 3 bases from J; junction bases left unmatched: 4. The germline V gene has CDR1 LGHNA and CDR2 YNFKEQ. This CDR3 has 15 amino acids. The CDR3 DNA sequence: TGTGCCAGCAGCCAAGTGGGACAGGCGTACTATGGCTACACCTTC. Protein: CASSQVGQAYYGYTF.